This TCR beta chain was sequenced for a study of T cells in Graves' hyperthyroidism and ophthalmopathy. CDR1 is SGHAT and CDR2 is FQDESV in the germline V gene (reference sequence). V was clipped by 2 bases and J by 2 bases, with 16 bases between them. The CDR3 covers 17 residues. Researchers defined stable Graves' hyperthyroidism as no ophthalmopathy progression within 18 months. For this clonotype: The antigen is unknown.

Amplified TCR beta CDR3 regions came from RNA transcripts. Researchers ran a first-round RT-PCR on the TCR CDR3 using the HTBI primer set. TCRdb recomputed calls from the multiplex PCR reads with MiXCR, one row per CDR3 protein. The sample contains approximately 530,000 distinct CDR3 sequences, around 15% of which appear only once. Study-level results: Most clonotypes expanded in the thyroid (above 0.001) were also present in blood.

The chain uses TRBV11-1 and TRBJ2-4; weak D call: TRBD1 (6 bases). The source is a woman between 18 and 29 years old with Graves' hyperthyroidism. The sequencing sample was made of blood. The CDR3 region has the DNA TGTGCCAGCAGCTTACGGCAGGGGTTATATACCAAAAACATTCAGTACTTC. Translating it yields CASSLRQGLYTKNIQYF. The variable domain in full, with the rest retrieved from reference TRBV11-1 and TRBJ2-4, is EAEVAQSPRYKITEKSQAVAFWCDPISGHATLYWYRQILGQGPELLVQFQDESVVDDSQLPKDRFSAERLKGVDSTLKIQPAELGDSAMYLCASSLRQGLYTKNIQYFGAGTRLSVL.